The rows below give T cell receptor beta chains drawn from one sample of a study of tumor-infiltrating lymphocytes in glioblastoma multiforme. One entry per CDR3 protein results from TCRdb running MiXCR on the multiplex PCR reads. The sample has 8,500 to 10,000 distinct CDR3 sequences, about 70% seen once. The material sequenced was brain tumor tissue. These receptors all stem from a male donor with glioblastoma. Both conserved end residues are part of each CDR3. The D gene is left open where the match is weak. Clone size is not always given. Where it is, it says once, few, many or a class for expanded clones.

>TRBJ2-1|NA|NA|TRBV11-2
TGTGCCAGCAGCTTAGCCCCCCTCAGGGTCAATGAGCAGTTCTTC
CASSLAPLRVNEQFF
>TRBJ1-1|few|NA|TRBV6-1
TGTGCCAGCAGTGACTGGGGCACTGAAGCTTTCTTT
CASSDWGTEAFF
>TRBJ2-7|NA|TRBD2|TRBV29-1
TGCAGCGACGAAACTAGCGACTCCTACGCGCAGTACTTC
CSDETSDSYAQYF
>TRBJ2-1|NA|NA|TRBV20-1
TGCAGTGGTGGTAATGAGGAGTTCTTC
CSGGNEEFF
>TRBJ1-4|NA|TRBD1|TRBV29-1
TGTAGCTTTGGGACAGGGGGGACTAATGAAAAACTGTTTTTT
CSFGTGGTNEKLFF
>TRBJ2-3|NA|NA|TRBV6-6
TGTGCCAGCAGCTCCGTTTGGAGCGGTAGCATAGATACGCAGTATTTT
CASSSVWSGSIDTQYF
>TRBJ1-1|NA|NA|TRBV6-2/TRBV6-3
TGTGCCAGCGGATGGTCCTCTGAAGCTTTCTTT
CASGWSSEAFF
>TRBJ2-1|many|TRBD2|TRBV10-3
TGTGCCATCAGTGAGTGGGACTACATGTCCTACAATGAGCAGTTCTTC
CAISEWDYMSYNEQFF
>TRBJ1-5|few|NA|TRBV6-1
TGTGCTAGCAGTGCCAGGACTTTTAGCAATCGGCCCCAGCATTTT
CASSARTFSNRPQHF
>TRBJ2-5|few|NA|TRBV11-3
TGTGCCAGCTCAAACCCTGGAGGCCCGCAAGAGACCCAGTACTTC
CASSNPGGPQETQYF
>TRBJ2-1|NA|TRBD2|TRBV20-1
TGCAGTGCAATGGGACTAGCGGCGTACAATGAGCGGTTCTTC
CSAMGLAAYNERFF
>TRBJ2-1|NA|NA|TRBV11-3
TGTACCAGCAGCTCGAGGGGGGAGGGTGAGCAACTCTTC
CTSSSRGEGEQLF
>TRBJ1-1|NA|NA|TRBV19
NA
CASTPVGQGALKDTEAFF
>TRBJ1-1|NA|NA|TRBV11-3
TGTGCCAGCAGCTTAGGTGGAGGGGCCGGTGAAGCTTTCTTT
CASSLGGGAGEAFF
>TRBJ2-7|NA|NA|TRBV6-5
TGTGCCAGCAGTTACTCGCGACAGTACTACGAGAGGTACTTC
CASSYSRQYYERYF
>TRBJ1-6|NA|NA|TRBV12-5
TGTGCTAGTGGTTTGGAACCTAATTCACCCCTCCACTTT
CASGLEPNSPLHF
>TRBJ2-7|NA|NA|TRBV20-1
TGCAGAGCTACCCCGGGATCTATCTCCTACGAACAGTACTTC
CRATPGSISYEQYF
>TRBJ2-7|NA|NA|TRBV6-5
TGTGCCAGCAGTTACTCGTGGCCAACCTACGAGCAGTACTTC
CASSYSWPTYEQYF
>TRBJ2-2|NA|TRBD1|TRBV10-1
TGCGCCAGCAGTGAGCTGGGACAGGGGATCTGGGAGCTATTTTTT
CASSELGQGIWELFF
>TRBJ2-7|NA|NA|TRBV6-1
TGTGCCAGCAGTGAAATCGACGATCAGTACTTC
CASSEIDDQYF
>TRBJ1-1|NA|NA|TRBV4-1
TGCGCCAGCAGCCAAGAGGTTTCGATTGGAGCTTTCTTT
CASSQEVSIGAFF
>TRBJ2-7|medium-sized|NA|TRBV6-5
TGTGCCAGCAGTTCCACCACGGACCGCCGTTACTACGAGCAGTACTTC
CASSSTTDRRYYEQYF
>TRBJ2-4|NA|TRBD1|TRBV20-1
TGCAGTGCTAGAGATCCGGACAGGGGGATTCGGAAAGCTAAAAACATTCAGTGCTTC
CSARDPDRGIRKAKNIQCF
>TRBJ2-7|NA|NA|TRBV5-6
TGTGCCAACAGCTGGGCCCAGTTTAGCGAGCAGTACTTC
CANSWAQFSEQYF
>TRBJ1-1|NA|NA|TRBV12-3/TRBV12-4
TGCGCCAGCAGTTTGGTAGGGGGGAACACTGAAGCTTTCTTT
CASSLVGGNTEAFF
>TRBJ2-6|NA|TRBD2|TRBV5-1
TGCGCCAGCAGCCTCTCCGGGCTAGCGGGAGGCTCTGGGGCCAACGTCCTGACTTTC
CASSLSGLAGGSGANVLTF
>TRBJ2-5|NA|NA|TRBV5-1
TGCGCCAGCAGTTTGAGTTGGAAAAGGCAAGAGACCCAGTACTTC
CASSLSWKRQETQYF
>TRBJ1-2|medium-sized|NA|TRBV5-5
TGTGCCAGCAGCTTGGATTCCACTTCCTATGGCTACACCTTC
CASSLDSTSYGYTF
>TRBJ2-3|NA|NA|TRBV5-4
TGTGCCAGCAGCCTTTCGGTAAGGGATACGGGCACAGATACGCAGTATTTT
CASSLSVRDTGTDTQYF
>TRBJ2-5|many|NA|TRBV6-6
TGTGCCAGCAGGGGGATGGAGACCCAGTACTTC
CASRGMETQYF
>TRBJ2-3|NA|TRBD2|TRBV11-2
TGTGCCAGCAGCCCTCTAGCGGCTATCACTAGCACAGATACGCAGTATTTT
CASSPLAAITSTDTQYF
>TRBJ2-2|NA|NA|TRBV10-1
TGCGCCAGCAGTGAGACAGGTCTAGCCGGGGAGCTGTTGTTT
CASSETGLAGELLF
>TRBJ1-3|NA|NA|TRBV6-6
TGCGCCAGCAGTTCGGGCAGGGGCTATGGAAACACAATATATTTT
CASSSGRGYGNTIYF
>TRBJ2-5|many|TRBD1|TRBV29-1
TGCAGCGTTGATTTGCAGGGGGCGGTAGGGGAGACCCAGTACTTC
CSVDLQGAVGETQYF
>TRBJ2-7|NA|TRBD1|TRBV30
TGTGCCTGGAGGAACAGGGGTTCATCCTACGAGCAGTACTTC
CAWRNRGSSYEQYF
>TRBJ2-3|NA|TRBD1|TRBV2
TGTGCCAGCAGTGAAGGGGGACAGGGATGGGCGGATACGCAGTATTTT
CASSEGGQGWADTQYF
>TRBJ2-5|NA|NA|TRBV11-2
TGTGCCAGCAGCCCGACTATTACCCAAGAGACCCGGTACTTC
CASSPTITQETRYF
>TRBJ2-5|NA|NA|TRBV9
TGTGCCAGCAACCCAAAGGCCCGATGGTCGCAAGAGACCCAGTACTTC
CASNPKARWSQETQYF
>TRBJ2-3|many|TRBD2|TRBV5-1
TGCGCCAGCACTACTAGCGGCCTCACAGATACGCAGTATTTT
CASTTSGLTDTQYF
>TRBJ2-3|NA|TRBD2|TRBV6-2/TRBV6-3
TGTGCCAGCAGTTACGGGACTAGCGGGAGGGCAGATACGCAGTATTTT
CASSYGTSGRADTQYF
>TRBJ2-3|NA|TRBD2|TRBV7-3
TGTGCCAGCAGAAGACTAGCGGGGGGCACAGATACGCAGTATTTT
CASRRLAGGTDTQYF
>TRBJ2-1|NA|NA|TRBV6-5
TGCGCCAGCAGTTACAAACTGACTTCTAATGAGCAGTTCTTC
CASSYKLTSNEQFF
>TRBJ2-7|NA|TRBD1|TRBV11-2
TGTGCCAACAGCTTAGGACAGGGAACCGTCCGCGAGCAGTACTTC
CANSLGQGTVREQYF
>TRBJ1-4|NA|NA|TRBV20-1
TGCAGTGCTAGTATAGCGAATAATGAAAAACTGTTTTTT
CSASIANNEKLFF
>TRBJ2-1|NA|NA|TRBV29-1
TGCAGCTCGTTCGTTCCAGGGTCCTTCTACAATGAGCAGTTCTTC
CSSFVPGSFYNEQFF
>TRBJ2-7|few|NA|TRBV19
TGTGCCAGTAGTATGTGGAACTTGGGCTCCTACGAGCAGTACTTC
CASSMWNLGSYEQYF
>TRBJ2-1|medium-sized|NA|TRBV20-1
TGCAGTGTAACGGGAGTCTCCTACAATGAGCAGTTCTTC
CSVTGVSYNEQFF
>TRBJ2-2|NA|TRBD1|TRBV11-2
TGTGCCAGCAGCTTGACAGGGTCCGGGGAGCTGTTTTTT
CASSLTGSGELFF
>TRBJ2-3|NA|TRBD2|TRBV20-1
TGCGGCGCTAGAACCGGGACTAACGGGAGGGCCGGCACAGATACGCAGTATTTT
CGARTGTNGRAGTDTQYF
>TRBJ2-1|NA|NA|TRBV11-2
TGTGCCAGCAGCCCCGGAAGCTCAATTAGGGAGCAGTTCTTT
CASSPGSSIREQFF
>TRBJ2-7|many|NA|TRBV28
TGTGCCAGCACATCTCCAACTAGCTCCTACTACGAGCAGTACTTC
CASTSPTSSYYEQYF